These 15 T cell receptor beta chains were all obtained from the same sample, sequenced in a study of T-cell memory formation after mild COVID-19. Using its own MiXCR run on the 5' RACE reads, TCRdb lists one record per CDR3 protein. This table holds roughly 250,000 distinct CDR3 sequences, roughly a sixth found once. What was sequenced was PBMCs or a T cell subset sorted from them (not recorded which). The receptors derive from a man aged 18-30 years who had mild COVID-19 (a few samples of this study predate the infection). Cell type and time point are not known.

The chain combines TRBV6-7 with TRBJ1-1, with TRBD1 as a possible D gene (5 bases). TRBV6-7 is reported as an ORF; its role is uncertain. The CDR3 extends over 15 amino acids. V gave up 7 bases and J gave up 9 bases, with 24 bases separating them. CDR3 in DNA: TGTGCCAGCAAAGGGGCCAAGGCCCGCCCTAGCAAAGCTTTCTTT. As protein: CASKGAKARPSKAFF.

Only a few counts were recorded for this clonotype. The V gene is TRBV7-9, the J gene TRBJ2-7; 8 bases are a match to TRBD1. The CDR3 has 14 amino acids. J gave up 3 bases and V 5 bases, and 6 bases lay outside the gene matches. Germline assignment: CDR1 SEHNR and CDR2 FQNEAQ (reference sequence). For the CDR3, the DNA is TGTGCCAGCAGCCGAACCGGGACAGGCTACGAGCAGTACTTC. Translated, it gives CASSRTGTGYEQYF.

This clonotype occurred a few times. V usage is TRBV3-1 and J usage is TRBJ2-3; 7 bases match TRBD1. J gave up 4 bases and V 4 bases, and 8 bases lay outside the gene matches. CDR1 is LGHDT and CDR2 is YNNKEL in the germline V gene (reference sequence). This CDR3 region has 15 residues. The CDR3 region has the DNA TGTGCCAGCAGCCTCAGGGGGTACGACCCAGATACGCAGTATTTT. It codes for CASSLRGYDPDTQYF.

The rearrangement joins TRBV19 to TRBJ1-3; no reliable D call. Germline V CDR1 and CDR2: LNHDA, SQIVND (reference sequence). The ends were cut back, 0 bases at V and 0 bases at J, with 6 bases in the middle. There are 15 residues in the CDR3. CDR3 in amino acids: CASSIDRLSGNTIYF. DNA of the CDR3: TGTGCCAGTAGTATAGACCGCCTCTCTGGAAACACCATATATTTT.

CDR3 DNA sequence: TGTGCCAGCAGCCGAACAGGAGACCAAGAGACCCAGTACTTC. It is translated as CASSRTGDQETQYF. The chain is built from TRBV3-1 and TRBJ2-5; TRBD1 might be the D (5 bases). V lost 4 bases and J 0 bases, leaving 9 bases between the germline ends. Germline V gene data show CDR1 as LGHDT and CDR2 as YNNKEL (reference sequence). The length of the CDR3 is 14 residues.

J is TRBJ1-2 and V is TRBV30; no reliable D call. V was clipped by 5 bases and J by 12 bases, with 7 bases between them. Germline values: CDR1 GTSNPN, CDR2 SVGIG (reference sequence). The CDR3 consists of 8 residues. The CDR3 nucleotides read TGTGCCTGGGGGAAACACACCTTC. It specifies CAWGKHTF.

The CDR3 DNA reads as TGTGCCAGCAGGGTGAGGGCGGGGGACAGCTCCTACAATGAGCAGTTCTTC. This sequence encodes CASRVRAGDSSYNEQFF. The chain recombines TRBV6-2 or TRBV6-3 with TRBJ2-1; either TRBD1 or TRBD2 may fit D (7 bases each). Germline CDR1 is MNHEY and CDR2 is SVGEGT. There are 17 residues in the CDR3. V shed 6 bases and J shed 0 bases, with 18 bases lying between them.

The gene calls are TRBV7-3 and TRBJ2-2; D gene ambiguous. Germline V gives CDR1 SGHTA, CDR2 FQGTGA. V was pared by 5 bases and J by 1 base, with 11 bases between. This CDR3 is built from 15 residues. The CDR3 spells CASSPGSGNTGELFF. As DNA, the CDR3 is TGTGCCAGCAGCCCCGGTTCGGGGAACACCGGGGAGCTGTTTTTT.

The chain has TRBV7-2 and TRBJ1-5; D is perhaps TRBD1 (6 bases). Trimming took 1 base from V and 4 from J, leaving 11 bases between them. Germline lookup yields CDR1 SGHTA and CDR2 FQGNSA. The CDR3 runs to 15 residues. The CDR3 here is CASSLETGRNQPQHF. CDR3 coding DNA: TGTGCCAGCAGCTTAGAAACAGGGAGGAATCAGCCCCAGCATTTT.

V usage is TRBV7-2 and J usage is TRBJ2-5; D ambiguous. The CDR3 sequence is 16 residues long. Trimming left V 5 bases short and J 5 bases short, with 21 bases between. The germline CDR1 and CDR2 sequences are SGHTA and FQGNSA. This chain's CDR3 is CASSAGPWAISETQYF. Written as DNA, the CDR3 is TGTGCCAGCAGCGCCGGACCCTGGGCTATAAGTGAGACCCAGTACTTC.

V gene TRBV7-2 combines with J gene TRBJ1-2, with D perhaps TRBD1 (5 bases). V was clipped by 3 bases and J by 4 bases, with 15 bases between them. CDR1 SGHTA and CDR2 FQGNSA come from the germline V gene. This CDR3 is 15 amino acids long. The CDR3 reads CASSLTPGPTYGYTF. The CDR3 coding sequence is TGTGCCAGCAGCTTGACTCCGGGACCGACCTATGGCTACACCTTC.

This clonotype was found once. CDR3 residues: CSARDVQGGNYEQYF. CDR3 nucleotide sequence: TGCAGTGCTAGAGATGTACAGGGTGGGAACTACGAGCAGTACTTC. The chain employs TRBV20-1 and TRBJ2-7; D might be TRBD1 (6 bases). Between the trimmed V and J ends, which lost 0 bases and 3 bases, there was a span of 15 bases. Germline CDR1 is DFQATT and CDR2 is SNEGSKA (reference sequence). The CDR3 contains 15 residues.

The V gene is TRBV20-1, the J gene TRBJ1-1; 7 nucleotides agree with TRBD1. J was trimmed by 6 bases and V by 4 bases; bases with no gene match: 11. The CDR3 totals 14 residues. The germline CDR1 and CDR2 sequences are DFQATT and SNEGSKA (reference sequence). The CDR3 region has the DNA TGCAGTGCTACCCTCACCAGGGGGAAAGCTGAAGCTTTCTTT. It translates to CSATLTRGKAEAFF.

The CDR3 region has the DNA TGCAGCGTTGGGAGGTATGGCTACACCTTC. This gives the protein CSVGRYGYTF. This chain links TRBV29-1 with TRBJ1-2; D ambiguous. Deletions cut 4 bases from V and 5 bases from J, with 5 bases between. Germline V gene lookup returns CDR1 SQVTM and CDR2 ANQGSEA. CDR3 size: 10 residues.

The chain combines TRBV7-2 with TRBJ2-7; 8 positions match TRBD1. CDR1 and CDR2 from the germline V gene are SGHTA and FQGNSA. The CDR3 is 18 amino acids. Losses at the gene ends were 5 bases for V and 3 bases for J; bases not matched to a gene: 18. The CDR3 loop reads CASSTPPPRDRPLYEQYV. The CDR3 DNA reads as TGTGCCAGCAGCACACCCCCGCCCAGGGACAGGCCCCTCTACGAGCAGTACGTC.